This record covers a single T cell receptor (beta chain). This CDR3 is 14 amino acids long. The ends lost 2 bases at V and 1 base at J; junction bases unmatched: 0. Germline V gene data show CDR1 as SGHTA and CDR2 as FQGTGA. The data belong to a study of T cell changes during pregnancy in multiple sclerosis. Profiling relied on immunoSEQ multiplex PCR, and the TCRdb table lists in-frame clones only, not all of them. The sample consists of nearly 50,000 clones, approximately 95% of them appearing once. The gene calls are TRBV7-3 and TRBJ2-3; TRBD2 agrees at 7 bases. The sample in question was CD4+ T cells from peripheral blood mononuclear cells, obtained in the first trimester of pregnancy. The TCR originated in a female donor with multiple sclerosis, enrolled in a pregnancy study. This CDR3 is CASSLAGGTDTQYF. In DNA, the CDR3 is TGTGCCAGCAGCTTAGCGGGGGGCACAGATACGCAGTATTTT.